This T cell receptor beta chain was sequenced for a study of OX40 agonist ivuxolimab in advanced cancers. Study at large: Eligibility rules accepted prior anti-PD-1, anti-PD-L1 or anti-CTLA-4 therapy, and around 38% had some. Partial response was recorded in three patients: one hepatocellular carcinoma and two cutaneous melanoma cases.

Profiling relied on immunoSEQ multiplex PCR, and the TCRdb table lists in-frame clones only, not all of them. The sample includes roughly 75,000 clones, roughly nine tenths of them seen just once. V gave up 5 bases and J gave up 9 bases, with 14 bases separating them. Germline V lookup: CDR1 SGHAT, CDR2 FQNNGV. The CDR3 is made up of 13 amino acids. This TCR came from an adult with an advanced solid tumor such as melanoma, head and neck, liver or kidney cancer. The chain joins TRBV11-2 to TRBJ2-1; D might be TRBD1 or TRBD2, each matching 5 bases. The input for sequencing was CD4+ or CD8+ T cells sorted from blood, taken in a trial of the OX40 agonist ivuxolimab. DNA for the CDR3: TGTGCCAGCAGCACCGAACTAGGGACTGAGCAGTTCTTC. This gives the protein CASSTELGTEQFF.